This TCR beta chain appears in the sequencing data of a study of type 1 and type 2 diabetes patients. Each diabetic donor fulfilled classification criteria for either type 1 or type 2. This CDR3 is 15 amino acids long. V trimming: 3 bases; J trimming: 9 bases; junction bases outside the gene matches: 9. CDR1 and CDR2 from the germline V gene are MNHEY and SMNVEV (reference sequence). Amplification started from genomic DNA. A primer set of 30 forward and 13 reverse primers amplified the CDR3. TCRdb re-called the multiplex PCR reads with MiXCR, one entry per CDR3 protein. This sample yields 250,000 or so distinct CDR3 sequences, of which more than 45% are seen a single time; about an eighth belongs to the top ten.

The sample taken for sequencing was peripheral blood mononuclear cells (PBMCs). The V gene is TRBV27, the J gene TRBJ2-1, with TRBD2 identical over 9 bases. The receptor's source is a man aged 18 to 29 with type 2 diabetes. This CDR3 is CASSLTSGSGGEQFF. In DNA, the CDR3 is TGTGCCAGCAGTTTGACTAGCGGATCTGGGGGTGAGCAGTTCTTC.